Following are 27 T cell receptor beta chains from one sample sequenced in a study of blood T cell repertoires in COVID-19. Using immunoSEQ multiplex PCR, the repertoire was profiled, and TCRdb retains in-frame clones only, with some absent. The sample carries some 270,000 clones, 65% to 85% recorded once. Sequencing input: peripheral blood. The receptors were gathered from a woman aged 40 to 50 who had recovered from COVID-19.

The chain links TRBV14 to TRBJ2-7; D ambiguous. V lost 2 bases and J lost 6, with 5 bases in between. This CDR3 region has 11 residues. The germline V gene encodes CDR1 SGHDN and CDR2 FVKESK. The CDR3 region has the DNA TGTGCCAGCAGCCAATCGTCCGAGCAGTACTTC. Amino acids: CASSQSSEQYF.

This clone was counted once. The CDR3 reads CASSLTTGYTGELFF. The CDR3 nucleotides read TGTGCCAGCAGCTTGACGACGGGTTACACCGGGGAGCTGTTTTTT. This chain uses TRBV5-6 with TRBJ2-2; no reliable D call. Germline CDR1 SGHDT, CDR2 YYEEEE. Trimming took off 1 base at V and 3 bases at J, with 10 bases between the two ends. CDR3 length: 15 amino acids.

This sequence joins TRBV5-1 and TRBJ2-1; 7 nucleotides line up with TRBD1. Germline-derived CDR1 and CDR2 are SGHRS and YFSETQ. Losses at the gene ends were 4 bases for V and 8 bases for J; bases not matched to a gene: 6. The CDR3 extends over 13 amino acids. The CDR3 spells CASSVTGVYEQFF. The CDR3 DNA reads TGCGCCAGCAGCGTTACAGGGGTCTATGAGCAGTTCTTC.

This rearrangement joins TRBV5-4 to TRBJ1-1; D is unclear. CDR1 is SGHNT and CDR2 is YYREEE in the germline V gene (reference sequence). The V and J ends lost 4 bases and 2 bases respectively, with 15 bases between them. The CDR3 covers 15 residues. Written as DNA, the CDR3 is TGTGCCAGCAGCAGAGCGACGGAGCCAAACACTGAAGCTTTCTTT. It yields the protein CASSRATEPNTEAFF.

The chain employs TRBV6-5 and TRBJ2-2, with 7 bases lining up with TRBD1. This CDR3 has 13 amino acids. The V and J ends lost 6 bases and 7 bases, in that order; junction bases with no gene match: 5. CDR1 and CDR2 from the germline V gene are MNHEY and SVGAGI. This CDR3 reads CASRPQGFGELFF. CDR3 coding DNA: TGTGCCAGCAGACCACAGGGGTTCGGGGAGCTGTTTTTT.

CDR3 sequence: CASSLLDRATEAFF. The CDR3 DNA sequence: TGTGCCAGCAGCTTGCTCGACAGGGCTACTGAAGCTTTCTTT. The rearrangement uses TRBV7-2 and TRBJ1-1, with 7 bases that match TRBD1. Germline V gene lookup returns CDR1 SGHTA and CDR2 FQGNSA. This CDR3 has 14 amino acids. Losses at the gene ends were 3 bases for V and 5 bases for J; bases not matched to a gene: 6.

This clone was picked up one time. The gene calls are TRBV30 and TRBJ1-4; a possible D gene is TRBD1 (6 bases). The CDR3 has 14 amino acids. Between the trimmed V and J ends, which lost 4 bases and 6 bases, there was a span of 15 bases. Germline loops: CDR1 GTSNPN, CDR2 SVGIG (reference sequence). The CDR3 sequence: CAWTPGTPDEKLFF. CDR3 nucleotides: TGTGCCTGGACCCCCGGGACACCGGATGAAAAACTGTTTTTT.

This clone was picked up a small number of times. The chain combines TRBV25-1 with TRBJ2-5, with D perhaps TRBD1 (5 bases). Germline CDR1 is MGHDK and CDR2 is SYGVNS. Trimming removed 3 bases from V and 0 bases from J, with 11 bases in between. This CDR3 spans 15 amino acids. This CDR3 is CASSDPGLYQETQYF. In DNA, the CDR3 is TGTGCCAGCAGTGATCCAGGGCTGTACCAAGAGACCCAGTACTTC.

V gene TRBV6-1 combines with J gene TRBJ2-3; tentatively, D is TRBD1 (5 bases). V lost 4 bases and J lost 4, with 21 bases in between. CDR1 is MNHNS and CDR2 is SASEGT in the germline V gene. The CDR3 contains 17 residues. CDR3 bases: TGTGCCAGCAGTGCCTGGTCTGGGCAGGGAAGGCCAGATACGCAGTATTTT. This encodes CASSAWSGQGRPDTQYF.

The chain employs TRBV27 and TRBJ2-7; D is unresolved. V was clipped by 2 bases and J by 2 bases, with 16 bases between them. Germline V lookup: CDR1 MNHEY, CDR2 SMNVEV (reference sequence). The CDR3 is 16 amino acids. The CDR3 coding sequence is TGTGCCAGCAGTTTAGATGGGCCAGGTTCTACCTACGAGCAGTACTTC. Protein product: CASSLDGPGSTYEQYF.

This chain links TRBV27 with TRBJ2-2, with 8 bases that match TRBD2. The CDR3 is 15 amino acids. CDR1 MNHEY and CDR2 SMNVEV come from the germline V gene (reference sequence). With 5 bases clipped from V and 4 bases from J, the junction kept 6 bases outside the gene matches. The CDR3 DNA reads TGTGCCAGCAGTGCCGGCGGGGGGTTCACCGGGGAGCTGTTTTTT. Encoded protein: CASSAGGGFTGELFF.

This chain uses TRBV5-6 with TRBJ1-6; possibly TRBD1 for D (5 bases). Trimming stripped 0 bases from V and 10 bases from J, with 11 bases between. Germline CDR1 is SGHDT and CDR2 is YYEEEE. CDR3 length equals 14 residues. CDR3 sequence (DNA): TGTGCCAGCAGCTTGGCGGGGGGACGATCACCCCTCCACTTT. Protein sequence: CASSLAGGRSPLHF.

In this sample, this clone turned up a few times. This sequence joins TRBV5-6 and TRBJ1-3; possibly TRBD1 for D (5 bases). Between the trimmed V and J ends, which lost 2 bases and 2 bases, there was a span of 8 bases. This CDR3 has 14 residues. CDR1 is SGHDT, CDR2 YYEEEE, per germline. The CDR3: CASSFRVAGNTIYF. The CDR3 nucleotides read TGTGCCAGCAGCTTCAGGGTCGCTGGAAACACCATATATTTT.

For the CDR3, the DNA is TGCAGTGCTAGTACAGGAGGGGATGAAAAACTGTTTTTT. Amino acids: CSASTGGDEKLFF. V gene TRBV20-1 combines with J gene TRBJ1-4, with D maybe TRBD1 (5 bases). The germline gives CDR1 DFQATT, CDR2 SNEGSKA (reference sequence). V was trimmed by 3 bases and J by 6 bases, leaving 11 bases between them. The CDR3 has 13 amino acids.

Here the CDR3 reads CASSRAQDEKLFF. CDR3 sequence (DNA): TGTGCCAGCTCACGTGCGCAGGATGAAAAACTGTTTTTT. The chain carries TRBV18 and TRBJ1-4; no firm D call. Germline CDR1 KGHSH, CDR2 LQKENI. The V gene lost 4 bases and the J gene lost 6 bases, with 9 bases spanning the gap. The CDR3 covers 13 residues. Drawing the rest from reference TRBV18 and TRBJ1-4, the complete variable domain is NAGVMQNPRHLVRRRGQEARLRCSPMKGHSHVYWYRQLPEEGLKFMVYLQKENIIDESGMPKERFSAEFPKEGPSILRIQQVVRGDSAAYFCASSRAQDEKLFFGSGTQLSVL.

The chain links TRBV28 to TRBJ1-5, with D tentatively TRBD1 (5 bases). Looked up from germline, CDR1 is MDHEN and CDR2 is SYDVKM. The CDR3 is 13 residues long. V was trimmed by 7 bases and J by 3 bases, leaving 10 bases between them. The CDR3 DNA reads as TGTGCCAGCATATCACAGGTCAATCAGCCCCAGCATTTT. Amino acids: CASISQVNQPQHF. Complete variable domain (other parts from reference TRBV28 and TRBJ1-5): DVKVTQSSRYLVKRTGEKVFLECVQDMDHENMFWYRQDPGLGLRLIYFSYDVKMKEKGDIPEGYSVSREKKERFSLILESASTNQTSMYLCASISQVNQPQHFGDGTRLSIL.

This chain joins TRBV19 and TRBJ2-2; 10 nucleotides agree with TRBD1. Germline V gene sequence: CDR1 LNHDA, CDR2 SQIVND (reference sequence). V lost 2 bases, J lost 5 bases, and 2 bases stayed unmatched. The CDR3 runs to 15 residues. Here the CDR3 DNA reads TGTGCCAGTAGTATACGGGACAGGGGAACCGGGGAGCTGTTTTTT. Its protein product is CASSIRDRGTGELFF.

The chain joins TRBV9 to TRBJ1-6, with D unresolved. Trimming took off 0 bases at V and 5 bases at J, with 9 bases between the two ends. This CDR3 region has 15 residues. CDR1 and CDR2 from the germline V gene are SGDLS and YYNGEE. CDR3 sequence reads: CASSVGPGNNSPLHF. The CDR3 DNA sequence: TGTGCCAGCAGCGTAGGCCCGGGGAATAATTCACCCCTCCACTTT.

The rearrangement links TRBV7-2 to TRBJ2-7, with unresolved D. Germline V CDR1 and CDR2: SGHTA, FQGNSA. The CDR3 consists of 12 residues. V was cut by 5 bases and J by 7 bases, with 12 bases left in between. This CDR3 reads CASSHPVREQYF. The CDR3 region has the DNA TGTGCCAGCAGCCACCCGGTGCGTGAGCAGTACTTC.

The chain joins TRBV2 to TRBJ2-2; a weak D match, TRBD1 (5 bases). CDR1 and CDR2 from the germline V gene are SNHLY and FYNNEI. The length of the CDR3 is 15 residues. V lost 6 bases, J lost 3 bases, and 14 bases lay in between. CDR3 residues: CASRGHPPDTGELFF. CDR3 sequence (DNA): TGTGCCAGCAGGGGGCACCCCCCGGACACCGGGGAGCTGTTTTTT.

V is TRBV5-1 and J is TRBJ1-2, with a tentative D call TRBD1 (6 bases). This CDR3 region has 13 residues. V lost 4 bases and J 8 bases, leaving 15 bases between the germline ends. The germline V gene has CDR1 SGHRS and CDR2 YFSETQ. The CDR3 region has the DNA TGCGCCAGCAGCCCAGGGACCAGGGGAGGCTACACCTTC. Its protein product is CASSPGTRGGYTF.

The rearrangement joins TRBV6-2 or TRBV6-3 to TRBJ1-5; 8 bases match TRBD1. The CDR3 has 15 residues. Looked up from germline, CDR1 is MNHEY and CDR2 is SVGEGT. Losses at the gene ends were 4 bases for V and 0 bases for J; bases not matched to a gene: 2. The CDR3 region is CASSFTGGSNQPQHF. DNA for the CDR3: TGTGCCAGCAGTTTTACAGGGGGTAGCAATCAGCCCCAGCATTTT.

The rearrangement joins TRBV2 to TRBJ1-6, with D uncertain. There are 16 residues in the CDR3. The V gene's germline CDR1 is SNHLY and CDR2 FYNNEI. V was pared by 2 bases and J by 7 bases, with 15 bases between. The CDR3 DNA follows: TGTGCCAGCAGTGAAAGAGGCGGGCCTGGGAATTCACCCCTCCACTTT. It encodes CASSERGGPGNSPLHF. The complete variable domain, with remaining parts taken from reference TRBV2 and TRBJ1-6, reads EPEVTQTPSHQVTQMGQEVILRCVPISNHLYFYWYRQILGQKVEFLVSFYNNEISEKSEIFDDQFSVERPDGSNFTLKIRSTKLEDSAMYFCASSERGGPGNSPLHFGNGTRLTVT.

This chain joins TRBV6-5 and TRBJ2-1; 8 bases match TRBD2. The V segment lost 6 bases and the J segment 2 bases; nucleotides outside the gene matches: 6. CDR3 length: 15 residues. Germline V CDR1 and CDR2: MNHEY, SVGAGI. CDR3 DNA: TGTGCCAGCAGCCCCTACGGGGGGGCCTACAATGAGCAGTTCTTC. Its protein is CASSPYGGAYNEQFF.

The V gene is TRBV28, the J gene TRBJ1-5; 7 bases agree with TRBD1. Germline values: CDR1 MDHEN, CDR2 SYDVKM. The junction had 12 bases not matched to a gene; V was cut back by 7 bases and J by 0 bases. This CDR3 is 17 amino acids long. CDR3 residues: CASILTGQPYSNQPQHF. CDR3 bases: TGTGCCAGCATACTCACGGGACAGCCATATAGCAATCAGCCCCAGCATTTT.

V and J are TRBV9 and TRBJ2-7, with D possibly matching TRBD2 (6 bases). Trimming stripped 0 bases from V and 7 bases from J, with 17 bases between. Germline lookup yields CDR1 SGDLS and CDR2 YYNGEE. The CDR3 consists of 15 residues. The CDR3 DNA reads TGTGCCAGCAGCGTAGAGGGAGGAAGGGGCCGAGAGCAGTACTTC. Translated, it gives CASSVEGGRGREQYF.

The V gene is TRBV28, the J gene TRBJ1-1; 8 nucleotides line up with TRBD1. Germline-derived CDR1 and CDR2 are MDHEN and SYDVKM. V gave up 7 bases and J gave up 5 bases; unmatched junction bases: 15. The CDR3 runs 16 residues. CDR3 residues: CASTDPMTGDGTEAFF. DNA for the CDR3: TGTGCCAGCACCGATCCCATGACAGGGGATGGGACTGAAGCTTTCTTT.